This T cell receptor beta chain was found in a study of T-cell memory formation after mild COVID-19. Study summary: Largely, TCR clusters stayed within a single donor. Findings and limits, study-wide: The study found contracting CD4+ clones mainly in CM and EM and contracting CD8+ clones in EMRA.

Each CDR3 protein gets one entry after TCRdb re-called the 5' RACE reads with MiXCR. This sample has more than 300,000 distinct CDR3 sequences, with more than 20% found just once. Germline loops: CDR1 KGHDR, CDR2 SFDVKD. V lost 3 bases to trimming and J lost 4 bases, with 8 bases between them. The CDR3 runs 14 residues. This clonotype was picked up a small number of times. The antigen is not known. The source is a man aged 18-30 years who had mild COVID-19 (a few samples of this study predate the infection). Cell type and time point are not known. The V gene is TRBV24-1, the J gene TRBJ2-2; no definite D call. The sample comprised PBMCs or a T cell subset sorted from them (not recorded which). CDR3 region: CATSDPGPTGELFF. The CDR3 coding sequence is TGTGCCACCAGTGATCCCGGACCCACCGGGGAGCTGTTTTTT.